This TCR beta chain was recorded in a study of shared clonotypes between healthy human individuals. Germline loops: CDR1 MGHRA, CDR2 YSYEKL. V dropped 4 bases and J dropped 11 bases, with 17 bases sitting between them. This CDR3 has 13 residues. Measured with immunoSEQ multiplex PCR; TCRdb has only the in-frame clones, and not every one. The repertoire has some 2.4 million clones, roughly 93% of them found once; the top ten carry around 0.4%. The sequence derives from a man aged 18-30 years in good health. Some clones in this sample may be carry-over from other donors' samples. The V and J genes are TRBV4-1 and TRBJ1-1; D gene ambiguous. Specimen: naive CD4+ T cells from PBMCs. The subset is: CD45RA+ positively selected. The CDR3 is CASSRGLSTGAFF. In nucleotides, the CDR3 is TGCGCCAGCAGCCGAGGACTCTCTACGGGGGCTTTCTTT.